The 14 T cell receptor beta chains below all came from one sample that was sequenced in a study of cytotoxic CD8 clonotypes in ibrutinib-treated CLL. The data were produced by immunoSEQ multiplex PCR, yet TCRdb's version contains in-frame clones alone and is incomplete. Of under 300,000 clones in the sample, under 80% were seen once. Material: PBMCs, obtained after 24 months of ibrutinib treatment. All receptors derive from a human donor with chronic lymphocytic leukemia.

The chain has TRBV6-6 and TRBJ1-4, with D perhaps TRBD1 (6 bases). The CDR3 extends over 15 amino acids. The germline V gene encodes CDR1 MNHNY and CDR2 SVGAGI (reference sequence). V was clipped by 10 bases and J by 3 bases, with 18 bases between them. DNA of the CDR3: TGTGCCACCCAAAACAGGGTCGGGGCTAATGAAAAACTGTTTTTT. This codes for CATQNRVGANEKLFF.

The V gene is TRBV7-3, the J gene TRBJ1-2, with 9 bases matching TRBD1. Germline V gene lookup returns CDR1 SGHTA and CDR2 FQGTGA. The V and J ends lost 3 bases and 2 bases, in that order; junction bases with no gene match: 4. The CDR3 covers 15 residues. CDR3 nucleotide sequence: TGTGCCAGCAGCTTGTACAGGGGGCCGAACTATGGCTACACCTTC. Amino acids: CASSLYRGPNYGYTF.

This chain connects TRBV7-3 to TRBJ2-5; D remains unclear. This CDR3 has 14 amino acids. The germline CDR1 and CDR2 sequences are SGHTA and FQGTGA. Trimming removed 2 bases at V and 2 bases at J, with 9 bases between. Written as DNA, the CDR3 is TGTGCCAGCAGCTTAGGCGCGATGCAAGAGACCCAGTACTTC. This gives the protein CASSLGAMQETQYF.

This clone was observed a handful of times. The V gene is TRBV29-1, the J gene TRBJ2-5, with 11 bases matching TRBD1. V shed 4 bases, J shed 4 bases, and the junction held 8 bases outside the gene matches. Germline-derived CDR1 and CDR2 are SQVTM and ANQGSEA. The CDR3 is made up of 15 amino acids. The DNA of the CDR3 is TGCAGCGTTGGACATTTGGGACAGGGGGTAGAGACCCAGTACTTC. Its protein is CSVGHLGQGVETQYF.

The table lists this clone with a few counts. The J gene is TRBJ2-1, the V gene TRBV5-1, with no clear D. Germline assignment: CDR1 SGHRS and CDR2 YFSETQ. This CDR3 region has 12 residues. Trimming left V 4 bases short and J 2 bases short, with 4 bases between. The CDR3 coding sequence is TGCGCCAGCAGCCAAGCCTACAATGAGCAGTTCTTC. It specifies CASSQAYNEQFF.

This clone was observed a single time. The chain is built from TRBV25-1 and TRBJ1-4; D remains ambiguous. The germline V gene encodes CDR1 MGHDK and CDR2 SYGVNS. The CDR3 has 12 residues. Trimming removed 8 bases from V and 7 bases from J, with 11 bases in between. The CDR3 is CASGRRGEKLFF. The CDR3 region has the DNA TGTGCCAGCGGCCGGCGAGGTGAAAAACTGTTTTTT.

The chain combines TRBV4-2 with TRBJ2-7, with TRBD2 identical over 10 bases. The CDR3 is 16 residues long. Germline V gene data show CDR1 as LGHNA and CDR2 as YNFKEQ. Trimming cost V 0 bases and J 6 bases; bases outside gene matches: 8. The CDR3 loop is CASSQDGASGSLEQYF. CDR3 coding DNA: TGTGCCAGCAGCCAAGATGGAGCTAGCGGGAGTCTCGAGCAGTACTTC.

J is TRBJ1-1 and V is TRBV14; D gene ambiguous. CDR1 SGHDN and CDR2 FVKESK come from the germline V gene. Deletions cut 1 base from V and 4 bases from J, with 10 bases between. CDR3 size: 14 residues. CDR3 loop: CASSQVTLGTEAFF. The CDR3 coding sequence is TGTGCCAGCAGCCAAGTTACCCTGGGCACTGAAGCTTTCTTT.

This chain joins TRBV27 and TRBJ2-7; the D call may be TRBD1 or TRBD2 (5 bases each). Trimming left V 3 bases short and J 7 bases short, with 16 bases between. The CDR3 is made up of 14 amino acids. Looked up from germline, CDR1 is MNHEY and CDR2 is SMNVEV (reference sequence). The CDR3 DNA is TGTGCCAGCAGTTTTCAGGGCCTAACGGGGGAGCAGTACTTC. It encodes CASSFQGLTGEQYF.

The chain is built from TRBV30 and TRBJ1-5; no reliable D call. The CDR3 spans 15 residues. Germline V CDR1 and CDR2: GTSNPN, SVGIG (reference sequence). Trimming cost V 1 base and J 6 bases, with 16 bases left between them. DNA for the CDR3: TGTGCCTGGAGTGGGCGGGGTCGACACAGTCAGCCCCAGCATTTT. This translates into CAWSGRGRHSQPQHF.

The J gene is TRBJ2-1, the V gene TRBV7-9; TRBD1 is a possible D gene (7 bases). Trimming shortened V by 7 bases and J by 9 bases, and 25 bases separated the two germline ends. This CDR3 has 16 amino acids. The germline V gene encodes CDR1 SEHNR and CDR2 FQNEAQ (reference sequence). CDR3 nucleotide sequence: TGTGCCAGCACCCGCCCGGGGCAGGGGGAGGCGTCTGAGCAGTTCTTC. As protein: CASTRPGQGEASEQFF.

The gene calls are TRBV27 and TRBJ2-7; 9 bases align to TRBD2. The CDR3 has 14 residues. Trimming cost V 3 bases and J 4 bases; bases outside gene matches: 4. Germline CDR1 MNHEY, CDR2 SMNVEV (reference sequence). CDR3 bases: TGTGCCAGCAGTTTGACTAGCGGACAGTACGAGCAGTACTTC. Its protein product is CASSLTSGQYEQYF.

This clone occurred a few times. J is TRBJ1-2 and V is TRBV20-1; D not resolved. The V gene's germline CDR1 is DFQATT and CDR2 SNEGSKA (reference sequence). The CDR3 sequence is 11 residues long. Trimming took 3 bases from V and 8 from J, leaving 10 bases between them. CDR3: CSARPSDGYTF. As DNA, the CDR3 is TGCAGTGCTAGGCCCTCGGACGGCTACACCTTC.

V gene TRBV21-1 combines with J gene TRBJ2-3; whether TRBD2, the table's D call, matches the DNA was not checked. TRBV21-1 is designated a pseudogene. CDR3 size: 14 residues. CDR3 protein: CASSNPRCTDTQYF. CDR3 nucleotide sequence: TGTGCCAGCAGCAATCCACGGTGCACAGATACGCAGTATTTT.